Each of the 21 T cell receptor beta chains below was sequenced from the same sample in a study of lymphopenia after photon versus proton radiotherapy. Clones were read by immunoSEQ multiplex PCR, and TCRdb kept only the in-frame ones, dropping some. The data hold 150,000 to 200,000 clones, with approximately 86% observed a single time. Sequencing was performed on peripheral blood, taken from a patient treated with photon-based radiotherapy. The receptors shown here come from a man between 50 and 59 years old with gastric cancer.

The genes are TRBV30 and TRBJ2-1, with D possibly being TRBD2 (5 bases). The CDR3 totals 13 residues. V was shortened by 8 bases and J by 0 bases, with 11 bases between the two germline ends. Germline CDR1 and CDR2: GTSNPN and SVGIG (reference sequence). The CDR3 sequence: CATELDSYNEQFF. The CDR3 DNA reads as TGTGCCACAGAACTAGACTCCTACAATGAGCAGTTCTTC.

V is TRBV6-6 and J is TRBJ2-7; TRBD2 matches 11 bases. Germline lookup yields CDR1 MNHNY and CDR2 SVGAGI (reference sequence). V lost 9 bases, J lost 6 bases, and 7 bases stayed unmatched. The CDR3 loop spans 13 amino acids. CDR3 loop: CASYSGRATEQYF. In DNA form, the CDR3 reads TGTGCCAGTTATAGCGGGAGGGCCACCGAGCAGTACTTC.

In nucleotides, the CDR3 is TGTGCCAGCAGGGGGCATCTCGGACTAGCGGGAGCCACAGATACGCAGTATTTT. This translates into CASRGHLGLAGATDTQYF. V and J are TRBV2 and TRBJ2-3; 13 nucleotides align to TRBD2. This CDR3 has 18 residues. Germline values: CDR1 SNHLY, CDR2 FYNNEI. Trimming removed 6 bases from V and 2 bases from J; junction bases left unmatched: 11.

This chain joins TRBV28 and TRBJ2-1; D call uncertain. Germline values: CDR1 MDHEN, CDR2 SYDVKM. Deletions cut 6 bases from V and 8 bases from J, with 14 bases between. This CDR3 spans 13 amino acids. CDR3 coding DNA: TGTGCCAGCAGGGGCACAGTGCACTATGAGCAGTTCTTC. Translation gives CASRGTVHYEQFF. Drawing the rest from reference TRBV28 and TRBJ2-1, the complete variable domain is DVKVTQSSRYLVKRTGEKVFLECVQDMDHENMFWYRQDPGLGLRLIYFSYDVKMKEKGDIPEGYSVSREKKERFSLILESASTNQTSMYLCASRGTVHYEQFFGPGTRLTVL.

V gene TRBV4-3 combines with J gene TRBJ2-1; the match to TRBD2 covers 10 bases. This CDR3 has 18 amino acids. The germline gives CDR1 LGHNA, CDR2 YSLEER. V was pared by 3 bases and J by 2 bases, with 10 bases of the junction left unmatched. CDR3 nucleotides: TGCGCCAGCAGCCACGGCCCGGGACTAGCGACCCCCTACAATGAGCAGTTCTTC. This translates into CASSHGPGLATPYNEQFF.

This chain joins TRBV27 and TRBJ1-1, with a weak D call TRBD1 (6 bases). V was clipped by 0 bases and J by 6 bases, with 11 bases between them. Germline V gene lookup returns CDR1 MNHEY and CDR2 SMNVEV (reference sequence). This CDR3 contains 14 residues. CDR3 amino acids: CASSLSGGLPEAFF. CDR3 in DNA: TGTGCCAGCAGTTTATCTGGGGGGCTCCCTGAAGCTTTCTTT.

V and J are TRBV4-1 and TRBJ2-1; unclear D gene. Trimming left V 3 bases short and J 4 bases short, with 10 bases between. Germline loops: CDR1 MGHRA, CDR2 YSYEKL. The CDR3 spans 14 residues. The CDR3 region is CASSQNYPYNEQFF. The CDR3 DNA reads TGCGCCAGCAGCCAGAATTATCCGTACAATGAGCAGTTCTTC.

The chain uses TRBV5-1 and TRBJ2-1, with D possibly matching TRBD2 (7 bases). The CDR3 runs to 15 residues. Between the trimmed V and J ends, which lost 1 base and 3 bases, there was a span of 11 bases. Germline V gives CDR1 SGHRS, CDR2 YFSETQ. The CDR3 nucleotides are TGCGCCAGCAGCTTGTCAGGGGAGGGCTACAATGAGCAGTTCTTC. It codes for CASSLSGEGYNEQFF. The full variable domain, in which reference TRBV5-1 and TRBJ2-1 provide the parts outside the CDR3, is KAGVTQTPRYLIKTRGQQVTLSCSPISGHRSVSWYQQTPGQGLQFLFEYFSETQRNKGNFPGRFSGRQFSNSRSEMNVSTLELGDSALYLCASSLSGEGYNEQFFGPGTRLTVL.

This clone appeared many times. This specimen includes other DNA sequences encoding the same CDR3. This sequence joins TRBV27 and TRBJ2-7; 8 positions agree with TRBD1. CDR1 and CDR2 from the germline V gene are MNHEY and SMNVEV (reference sequence). This CDR3 comprises 14 residues. The trim removed 8 bases at V and 0 bases at J, leaving 6 bases unmatched. CDR3 bases: TGTGCCAGCGGGGGACAGGCGAGCTCCTACGAGCAGTACTTC. It translates to CASGGQASSYEQYF.

The chain recombines TRBV23-1 with TRBJ2-7, with TRBD1 matching 8 bases. TRBV23-1 is an open reading frame, and its role is uncertain. Unmatched junction bases numbered 10, after V lost 4 bases and J lost 5 bases. The length of the CDR3 is 15 residues. The CDR3 loop is CASSPWAGGRDEQYF. DNA for the CDR3: TGCGCCAGCAGTCCCTGGGCAGGGGGCAGGGACGAGCAGTACTTC.

This chain uses TRBV7-2 with TRBJ2-3; the D gene is possibly TRBD2 (5 bases). CDR1 is SGHTA, CDR2 FQGNSA, per germline. The V and J ends lost 1 base and 6 bases respectively, with 14 bases between them. The CDR3 sequence is 15 residues long. This chain's CDR3 is CASSLESSRPDTQYF. DNA for the CDR3: TGTGCCAGCAGCTTAGAGTCTAGCAGACCGGATACGCAGTATTTT.

This chain links TRBV28 with TRBJ1-5; D is possibly TRBD1 (5 bases). The V end lost 5 bases, the J end lost 3 bases, and 17 bases lay between the germline ends. The CDR3 totals 16 residues. Germline V CDR1 and CDR2: MDHEN, SYDVKM. The CDR3 DNA reads as TGTGCCAGCAGTACCCCCAGGGCGGGAGACAATCAGCCCCAGCATTTT. It yields the protein CASSTPRAGDNQPQHF.

The rearrangement links TRBV5-4 to TRBJ2-5, with 7 bases that match TRBD2. From germline, CDR1 is SGHNT and CDR2 YYREEE (reference sequence). CDR3 length equals 14 residues. V was pared by 4 bases and J by 2 bases, with 5 bases of the junction left unmatched. The CDR3 DNA sequence: TGTGCCAGCAGCACAGGCGGGAGTCAAGAGACCCAGTACTTC. It specifies CASSTGGSQETQYF.

J is TRBJ1-1 and V is TRBV10-3, with 9 bases matching TRBD1. Germline V gene sequence: CDR1 ENHRY, CDR2 SYGVKD. The CDR3 has 16 amino acids. V was clipped by 0 bases and J by 0 bases; unmatched bases: 2. The CDR3 loop is CAISESGTGMNTEAFF. CDR3 DNA sequence: TGTGCCATCAGTGAGTCGGGGACAGGGATGAACACTGAAGCTTTCTTT.

The chain recombines TRBV7-2 with TRBJ2-7; 11 nucleotides match TRBD1. The germline V gene encodes CDR1 SGHTA and CDR2 FQGNSA. V gave up 5 bases and J gave up 7 bases; unmatched junction bases: 10. CDR3 length: 15 residues. The DNA of the CDR3 is TGTGCCAGCAGCACTGATAGGGACAGGGGGGTGGAGCAGTACTTC. Protein: CASSTDRDRGVEQYF. Filled out from reference TRBV7-2 and TRBJ2-7, the complete variable domain reads GAGVSQSPSNKVTEKGKDVELRCDPISGHTALYWYRQSLGQGLEFLIYFQGNSAPDKSGLPSDRFSAERTGGSVSTLTIQRTQQEDSAVYLCASSTDRDRGVEQYFGPGTRLTVT.

This clone was recorded only once. The V gene is TRBV9, the J gene TRBJ2-5; 10 bases align to TRBD2. J gave up 4 bases and V 3 bases, and 6 bases lay outside the gene matches. Germline V gene sequence: CDR1 SGDLS, CDR2 YYNGEE. CDR3 size: 15 residues. The CDR3 loop is CASSAFLAGVETQYF. CDR3 nucleotides: TGTGCCAGCAGCGCTTTCCTAGCGGGGGTAGAGACCCAGTACTTC.

This chain joins TRBV7-2 and TRBJ2-1; 9 nucleotides align to TRBD1. This CDR3 is 15 amino acids long. Germline V gene lookup returns CDR1 SGHTA and CDR2 FQGNSA. V trimming: 7 bases; J trimming: 4 bases; junction bases outside the gene matches: 8. CDR3 nucleotide sequence: TGTGCCAGCACGCTTAGGGGACAGGGTTACAATGAGCAGTTCTTC. This sequence encodes CASTLRGQGYNEQFF.

The rearrangement uses TRBV7-9 and TRBJ2-6, with D uncertain. CDR1 is SEHNR and CDR2 is FQNEAQ in the germline V gene (reference sequence). Trimming took 5 bases from V and 2 from J, leaving 7 bases between them. The CDR3 is made up of 14 amino acids. This chain's CDR3 is CASSPYTGANVLTF. Here the CDR3 DNA reads TGTGCCAGCAGCCCCTACACTGGGGCCAACGTCCTGACTTTC.

The table lists this clone with a count of one. This chain links TRBV29-1 with TRBJ2-2; 12 positions match TRBD1. The ends lost 8 bases at V and 5 bases at J; junction bases unmatched: 15. The germline gives CDR1 SQVTM, CDR2 ANQGSEA. The CDR3 covers 17 residues. DNA for the CDR3: TGCAGCATCCGGACCGGGACAGGGGGCGCAGGAACCGGGGAGCTGTTTTTT. It translates to CSIRTGTGGAGTGELFF.

The chain recombines TRBV5-1 with TRBJ2-2; D is undetermined. Germline V gene lookup returns CDR1 SGHRS and CDR2 YFSETQ. V gave up 2 bases and J gave up 2 bases, with 1 base separating them. The CDR3 covers 12 residues. The CDR3 is CASSFNTGELFF. CDR3 bases: TGCGCCAGCAGCTTTAACACCGGGGAGCTGTTTTTT.

The gene calls are TRBV29-1 and TRBJ2-5, with 8 bases matching TRBD1. The CDR3 totals 15 residues. CDR1 is SQVTM and CDR2 is ANQGSEA in the germline V gene. V was clipped by 7 bases and J by 5 bases; unmatched bases: 15. This CDR3 reads CSAASGTGSLETQYF. CDR3 in DNA: TGCAGCGCCGCGTCCGGGACAGGTAGTTTGGAGACCCAGTACTTC. Variable domain in full (rest from reference TRBV29-1 and TRBJ2-5): SAVISQKPSRDICQRGTSLTIQCQVDSQVTMMFWYRQQPGQSLTLIATANQGSEATYESGFVIDKFPISRPNLTFSTLTVSNMSPEDSSIYLCSAASGTGSLETQYFGPGTRLLVL.